Following are 25 T cell receptor beta chains from one sample sequenced in a study of cytomegalovirus exposure and HLA in healthy donors. The PCR contained 60 Vbeta and 13 Jbeta primers. TCRdb's copy holds only in-frame clones and misses some; the assay was immunoSEQ multiplex PCR. The sample lists 95,000 to 150,000 clones; over 75% were seen once. The material sequenced was PBMCs. The receptors shown here come from a woman in her forties in good health and CMV-seropositive.

The CDR3 loop reads CASSQDPDREQFF. The CDR3 bases are TGCGCCAGCAGCCAAGATCCGGACAGGGAGCAGTTCTTC. This chain uses TRBV4-1 with TRBJ2-1, with 7 bases lining up with TRBD1. V lost 0 bases and J lost 10; bases outside the gene matches: 3. Looked up from germline, CDR1 is MGHRA and CDR2 is YSYEKL. CDR3 length: 13 residues.

J is TRBJ2-1 and V is TRBV30; the match to TRBD2 covers 13 bases. This CDR3 has 13 residues. The germline V gene has CDR1 GTSNPN and CDR2 SVGIG (reference sequence). V was clipped by 7 bases and J by 6 bases; unmatched bases: 3. The CDR3 nucleotides read TGTGCCTCTTGGACTAGCGGGAGCAATGAGCAGTTCTTC. This codes for CASWTSGSNEQFF.

This chain links TRBV6-1 with TRBJ1-3; D not certain. CDR3 length: 14 amino acids. V shed 5 bases and J shed 0 bases, with 8 bases lying between them. The V gene's germline CDR1 is MNHNS and CDR2 SASEGT. CDR3 nucleotide sequence: TGTGCCAGCAGTCGGCCTAGCTCTGGAAACACCATATATTTT. The encoded protein is CASSRPSSGNTIYF.

This chain links TRBV30 with TRBJ2-7; TRBD1 might be the D (5 bases). CDR3 length: 14 residues. Deletions cut 4 bases from V and 1 base from J, with 14 bases between. CDR1 and CDR2 (germline): GTSNPN, SVGIG (reference sequence). The CDR3 nucleotides read TGTGCCTGGACCGACAGCCTGTGGTCCTACGAGCAGTACTTC. This translates into CAWTDSLWSYEQYF.

There are a few counts of this clone. CDR3 sequence: CASSSGSRTYNEQFF. In DNA form, the CDR3 reads TGCGCCAGCAGCTCCGGGTCTAGGACCTACAATGAGCAGTTCTTC. The chain uses TRBV5-1 and TRBJ2-1, with D unresolved. V was pared by 3 bases and J by 2 bases, with 12 bases between. There are 15 residues in the CDR3. Germline values: CDR1 SGHRS, CDR2 YFSETQ.

This clone was detected only once. This chain links TRBV5-1 with TRBJ2-1; 13 nucleotides agree with TRBD2. The CDR3 covers 17 residues. Unmatched junction bases numbered 10, after V lost 2 bases and J lost 8 bases. Germline V CDR1 and CDR2: SGHRS, YFSETQ. This chain's CDR3 is CASSFPRLAGGNHEQFF. In DNA form, the CDR3 reads TGCGCCAGCAGCTTCCCTAGACTAGCGGGAGGAAACCATGAGCAGTTCTTC.

The J gene is TRBJ2-1, the V gene TRBV4-1; D remains ambiguous. There are 17 residues in the CDR3. V was pared by 1 base and J by 0 bases, with 13 bases between. CDR1 is MGHRA and CDR2 is YSYEKL in the germline V gene. The CDR3 nucleotides read TGCGCCAGCAGCCAAGTGATAGAGGAGAGCTCCTACAATGAGCAGTTCTTC. Translated, it gives CASSQVIEESSYNEQFF.

V and J are TRBV5-8 and TRBJ1-4; D unclear. V was pared by 0 bases and J by 0 bases, with 12 bases between. The CDR3 is made up of 17 amino acids. Per the germline V gene, CDR1 is SGHTS and CDR2 is YDEGEE. CDR3 protein: CASSLGHAPATNEKLFF. DNA of the CDR3: TGTGCCAGCAGCTTGGGACACGCACCTGCAACTAATGAAAAACTGTTTTTT.

The chain combines TRBV4-1 with TRBJ2-7; possible D gene TRBD1, 6 bases. The CDR3 runs to 14 residues. V was shortened by 1 base and J by 2 bases, with 9 bases between the two germline ends. The V gene's germline CDR1 is MGHRA and CDR2 YSYEKL. The CDR3, as DNA: TGCGCCAGCAGCCAAGTCAGGGGAGCCTACGAGCAGTACTTC. This codes for CASSQVRGAYEQYF.

The chain joins TRBV7-9 to TRBJ2-7; a weak D match, TRBD2 (5 bases). V gave up 4 bases and J gave up 6 bases, with 10 bases separating them. Germline assignment: CDR1 SEHNR and CDR2 FQNEAQ (reference sequence). The CDR3 has 12 amino acids. The CDR3 nucleotides are TGTGCCAGCAGCTGGACTGGCCGCGAGCAGTACTTC. Its translation is CASSWTGREQYF.

CDR3 DNA: TGTGCCAGCATTCTTAGCGGGTCAAGGGATGAGCAGTTCTTC. Translated, it gives CASILSGSRDEQFF. The V gene is TRBV2, the J gene TRBJ2-1; 7 bases agree with TRBD2. Looked up from germline, CDR1 is SNHLY and CDR2 is FYNNEI. The CDR3 loop spans 14 amino acids. With 7 bases clipped from V and 8 bases from J, the junction kept 11 bases outside the gene matches.

In this sample, this clone turned up once. The chain carries TRBV18 and TRBJ2-3; unclear D gene. V lost 2 bases and J 6 bases, leaving 12 bases between the germline ends. Germline V gene lookup returns CDR1 KGHSH and CDR2 LQKENI. The CDR3 extends over 14 amino acids. CDR3 amino acids: CASSPSRNEDTQYF. CDR3 in DNA: TGTGCCAGCTCACCATCAAGAAACGAGGATACGCAGTATTTT.

This clone has more than one count but fewer than ten. The gene calls are TRBV7-3 and TRBJ2-2; 9 nucleotides match TRBD1. The germline CDR1 and CDR2 sequences are SGHTA and FQGTGA. The CDR3 extends over 16 amino acids. After removal of 5 bases from V and 6 bases from J, the junction contained 10 bases not matched to a gene. The CDR3 region has the DNA TGTGCCAGCAGCCCCAGCCGGGACAGGGTTTCCGGGGAGCTGTTTTTT. Its protein product is CASSPSRDRVSGELFF.

The chain uses TRBV21-1 and TRBJ2-1; the D segment call TRBD2 is taken from the table without a DNA check. TRBV21-1 is described as a pseudogene. The CDR3 runs 17 residues. The CDR3 DNA is TGTGCCAGCAGGAAATCTAGCGGGAGGGGAATTAGGCCTGAGCAGTTCTTC. It is translated as CASRKSSGRGIRPEQFF.

This chain connects TRBV29-1 to TRBJ1-1; D is uncertain. V was shortened by 7 bases and J by 1 base, with 4 bases between the two germline ends. CDR1 SQVTM and CDR2 ANQGSEA come from the germline V gene. The CDR3 is 10 amino acids. In DNA form, the CDR3 reads TGCAGCGCATCGAACACTGAAGCTTTCTTT. Translating it yields CSASNTEAFF.

In nucleotides, the CDR3 is TGTGCCAGCAGTTACAGGCAGCCTACTACCTACGAGCAGTACTTC. As protein: CASSYRQPTTYEQYF. This chain links TRBV6-6 with TRBJ2-5; D ambiguous. The closer fit of TRBJ2-7 to the DNA end suggests the J call may be wrong. Germline CDR1 reads MNHNY; CDR2 reads SVGAGI (reference sequence). The CDR3 is 15 amino acids.

The chain is built from TRBV27 and TRBJ1-5; TRBD1 is a possible D gene (6 bases). Germline CDR1 MNHEY, CDR2 SMNVEV (reference sequence). The CDR3 loop spans 14 amino acids. The V end lost 7 bases, the J end lost 4 bases, and 14 bases lay between the germline ends. This CDR3 is CASKFLQGNQPQHF. CDR3 DNA: TGTGCCAGCAAATTCCTACAGGGTAATCAGCCCCAGCATTTT.

This clone has just one count. The V call is TRBV5-6, the J call TRBJ1-2; 8 nucleotides line up with TRBD1. Germline CDR1 SGHDT, CDR2 YYEEEE. The CDR3 spans 12 residues. The junction had 3 bases not matched to a gene; V was cut back by 0 bases and J by 11 bases. The CDR3 sequence is CASSLDRGGYTF. In DNA, the CDR3 is TGTGCCAGCAGCTTGGACAGGGGGGGATACACCTTC. Complete variable domain (other parts from reference TRBV5-6 and TRBJ1-2): DAGVTQSPTHLIKTRGQQVTLRCSPKSGHDTVSWYQQALGQGPQFIFQYYEEEERQRGNFPDRFSGHQFPNYSSELNVNALLLGDSALYLCASSLDRGGYTFGSGTRLTVV.

The rearrangement joins TRBV9 to TRBJ2-5; D is perhaps TRBD1 (6 bases). There are 13 residues in the CDR3. Germline values: CDR1 SGDLS, CDR2 YYNGEE. Trimming stripped 4 bases from V and 5 bases from J, with 12 bases between. The CDR3 DNA reads as TGTGCCAGCAGCCCCGGCAGGGGCGAGACCCAGTACTTC. It is translated as CASSPGRGETQYF. Complete variable domain (other parts from reference TRBV9 and TRBJ2-5): DSGVTQTPKHLITATGQRVTLRCSPRSGDLSVYWYQQSLDQGLQFLIQYYNGEERAKGNILERFSAQQFPDLHSELNLSSLELGDSALYFCASSPGRGETQYFGPGTRLLVL.

This clone was detected once. The chain recombines TRBV6-1 with TRBJ2-1; 8 bases agree with TRBD2. Germline assignment: CDR1 MNHNS and CDR2 SASEGT. The CDR3 spans 13 residues. Trimming at V came to 7 bases and at J to 6 bases, leaving 5 bases not matched to a gene. Here the CDR3 reads CASNGLARNEQFF. The CDR3 DNA reads as TGTGCCAGCAATGGACTAGCACGCAATGAGCAGTTCTTC.

The count of this clone is one. This sequence joins TRBV6-1 and TRBJ2-3, with D possibly matching TRBD1 (5 bases). Germline V CDR1 and CDR2: MNHNS, SASEGT. V was trimmed by 2 bases and J by 9 bases, leaving 15 bases between them. This CDR3 comprises 14 residues. The DNA of the CDR3 is TGTGCCAGCAGTGAAACGGGCGTGCAGGGCACGCAGTATTTT. Translated, it gives CASSETGVQGTQYF.

The V call is TRBV10-2, the J call TRBJ1-2, with 11 bases that match TRBD1. CDR1 and CDR2 (germline): WSHSY, SAAADI. V dropped 6 bases and J dropped 2; count of bases not matched to a gene: 8. CDR3 size: 16 residues. The CDR3, as DNA: TGCGCCAGCAGAGGTACAGGACAGGGGGCGAACTATGGCTACACCTTC. Translated: CASRGTGQGANYGYTF.

Points on this clone: An end of the junction does not agree with germline; a read error may underlie this. The chain joins TRBV27 to TRBJ2-7, with TRBD1 matching 7 bases. Germline CDR1 is MNHEY and CDR2 is SMNVEV (reference sequence). The length of the CDR3 is 15 residues. CDR3 DNA sequence: TGTGCCAGCAGTCCAACCCGGACGTACATGGATAGGGGGCACTTC. Translation: CASSPTRTYMDRGHF.

This clone has a single count. The V call is TRBV5-6, the J call TRBJ2-5, with 10 bases lining up with TRBD1. The CDR3 consists of 17 residues. J gave up 5 bases and V 0 bases, and 10 bases lay outside the gene matches. CDR1 SGHDT and CDR2 YYEEEE come from the germline V gene. DNA for the CDR3: TGTGCCAGCAGCTTGGAAGGACAGGGGGTCTCTGGGGAGACCCAGTACTTC. As protein: CASSLEGQGVSGETQYF.

V gene TRBV10-2 combines with J gene TRBJ1-1, with a possible D match to TRBD1 (6 bases). V was trimmed by 9 bases and J by 4 bases, leaving 15 bases between them. There are 13 residues in the CDR3. The germline V gene encodes CDR1 WSHSY and CDR2 SAAADI. CDR3 amino acids: CASSTGTLTEAFF. DNA for the CDR3: TGCGCCAGTAGCACTGGGACACTCACTGAAGCTTTCTTT.